Below are 22 T cell receptor beta chains sequenced from a single sample in a study of CD8 T cells in ankylosing spondylitis. One entry per CDR3 protein, called by TCRdb with MiXCR from the 5' RACE reads. The sample lists approximately 300,000 distinct CDR3 sequences, around 21% occurring once. Sequenced input: blood, either unsorted or a sorted T cell fraction (not recorded which). The receptors were gathered from a female donor with ankylosing spondylitis or in good health (not recorded which).

This clonotype was counted at least ten times. The chain combines TRBV2 with TRBJ2-5; D is unclear. The length of the CDR3 is 12 residues. V was pared by 8 bases and J by 0 bases, with 7 bases between. The germline CDR1 and CDR2 sequences are SNHLY and FYNNEI. CDR3 sequence: CASALYQETQYF. CDR3 bases: TGTGCCAGCGCCTTGTACCAAGAGACCCAGTACTTC.

The V gene is TRBV12-3 or TRBV12-4, the J gene TRBJ2-1, with D perhaps matching TRBD2 (6 bases). The CDR3 covers 12 residues. Trimming left V 2 bases short and J 15 bases short, with 14 bases between. CDR3 in DNA: TGTGCCAGCAGTTTAAAGGGCGGGAAGGGGTTCTTC. Translating it yields CASSLKGGKGFF.

In this sample, this clonotype turned up a few times. The chain combines TRBV29-1 with TRBJ2-7; D is tentatively TRBD1 or TRBD2 (7 bases each). This CDR3 is built from 13 residues. CDR1 and CDR2 (germline): SQVTM, ANQGSEA. Trimming cost V 8 bases and J 6 bases, with 20 bases left between them. CDR3 region: CSHRGQGGSEQYF. Written as DNA, the CDR3 is TGCAGCCACCGGGGGCAGGGGGGGAGCGAGCAGTACTTC.

In this sample, this clonotype turned up a few times. The chain uses TRBV6-5 and TRBJ2-4; maybe TRBD1 (6 bases). Germline V gene data show CDR1 as MNHEY and CDR2 as SVGAGI. V shed 2 bases and J shed 9 bases, with 17 bases lying between them. The CDR3 sequence is 15 residues long. In nucleotides, the CDR3 is TGTGCCAGCAGTTACCACCCCAGGGGAGTTAGCATTCAGTACTTC. As protein: CASSYHPRGVSIQYF.

The chain has TRBV12-3 or TRBV12-4 and TRBJ2-1; 10 nucleotides align to TRBD2. CDR3 length: 15 amino acids. J was trimmed by 6 bases and V by 7 bases; bases with no gene match: 9. CDR3: CASTLTSGKINEQFF. In DNA form, the CDR3 reads TGTGCCAGCACCCTAACTAGCGGGAAAATCAATGAGCAGTTCTTC.

The J gene is TRBJ1-2, the V gene TRBV28; 7 nucleotides align to TRBD1. The CDR3 length is 13 residues. The germline V gene encodes CDR1 MDHEN and CDR2 SYDVKM. Trimming removed 6 bases from V and 2 bases from J; junction bases left unmatched: 3. CDR3 coding DNA: TGTGCCAGCAGGGGGACAGAAAACTATGGCTACACCTTC. It encodes CASRGTENYGYTF.

This rearrangement joins TRBV12-3 or TRBV12-4 to TRBJ2-7; no definite D call. V was clipped by 6 bases and J by 0 bases, with 12 bases between them. This CDR3 has 14 amino acids. The CDR3 DNA reads as TGTGCCAGCAGCCCGAGACAACTCTCCTACGAGCAGTACTTC. It encodes CASSPRQLSYEQYF.

CDR3 region: CSVETAGEETQYF. For the CDR3, the DNA is TGCAGCGTTGAAACAGCGGGGGAAGAGACCCAGTACTTC. The chain recombines TRBV29-1 with TRBJ2-5; TRBD2 aligns across 8 bases. The germline gives CDR1 SQVTM, CDR2 ANQGSEA. V shed 2 bases and J 3 bases; nucleotides not matched to a gene: 2. This CDR3 region has 13 residues.

This clonotype was seen ten or more times. The gene calls are TRBV7-2 and TRBJ2-2; D is ambiguous. Trimming left V 8 bases short and J 1 base short, with 14 bases between. Germline V gene lookup returns CDR1 SGHTA and CDR2 FQGNSA. The CDR3 consists of 15 residues. The CDR3 spells CASGKEGRNTGELFF. CDR3 DNA sequence: TGTGCCAGCGGTAAAGAAGGACGGAACACCGGGGAGCTGTTTTTT.

This chain connects TRBV6-1 to TRBJ1-6; 7 nucleotides agree with TRBD1. This CDR3 spans 14 amino acids. The germline CDR1 and CDR2 sequences are MNHNS and SASEGT. Germline trimming cut 6 bases from V and 5 bases from J; bases unmatched to any gene: 4. The CDR3 loop is CASRVQGDNSPLHF. The CDR3 region has the DNA TGTGCCAGCAGGGTCCAGGGGGATAATTCACCCCTCCACTTT.

In this sample, this clonotype turned up a few times. This chain uses TRBV7-9 with TRBJ2-1; no clear D. Deletions cut 1 base from V and 11 bases from J, with 9 bases between. Germline-derived CDR1 and CDR2 are SEHNR and FQNEAQ (reference sequence). This CDR3 is built from 12 residues. CDR3 nucleotides: TGTGCCAGCAGCTTAGTAGACCCCAAGCAGTTCTTC. Residues: CASSLVDPKQFF. The complete variable domain, with remaining parts taken from reference TRBV7-9 and TRBJ2-1, reads DTGVSQNPRHKITKRGQNVTFRCDPISEHNRLYWYRQTLGQGPEFLTYFQNEAQLEKSRLLSDRFSAERPKGSFSTLEIQRTEQGDSAMYLCASSLVDPKQFFGPGTRLTVL.

This clonotype was counted between two and nine times. The chain has TRBV6-5 and TRBJ1-3; no clear D gene. The V end lost 2 bases, the J end lost 1 base, and 6 bases lay between the germline ends. CDR1 and CDR2 (germline): MNHEY, SVGAGI. The CDR3 has 14 residues. In DNA form, the CDR3 reads TGTGCCAGCAGTTACGAAAGGTCTGGAAACACCATATATTTT. It encodes CASSYERSGNTIYF.

This clonotype was recorded a few times. This chain joins TRBV3-1 and TRBJ2-5; D may correspond to TRBD1 or TRBD2 (6 bases each). The CDR3 runs 15 residues. V was pared by 5 bases and J by 5 bases, with 18 bases between. The V gene's germline CDR1 is LGHDT and CDR2 YNNKEL (reference sequence). CDR3 nucleotides: TGTGCCAGCAGCAGACAGGCGGGACTCTGGGAGACCCAGTACTTC. Translated: CASSRQAGLWETQYF.

This clonotype has at least ten counts. The chain recombines TRBV29-1 with TRBJ1-1; TRBD1 is a possible D gene (6 bases). There are 13 residues in the CDR3. Germline CDR1 SQVTM, CDR2 ANQGSEA. V lost 6 bases, J lost 1 base, and 12 bases lay in between. CDR3 in DNA: TGCAGCGTCGACCTAGGGGGGAACACTGAAGCTTTCTTT. It yields the protein CSVDLGGNTEAFF. Full variable domain (outside the CDR3, taken from reference TRBV29-1 and TRBJ1-1): SAVISQKPSRDICQRGTSLTIQCQVDSQVTMMFWYRQQPGQSLTLIATANQGSEATYESGFVIDKFPISRPNLTFSTLTVSNMSPEDSSIYLCSVDLGGNTEAFFGQGTRLTVV.

This clonotype was observed at least ten times. A junction boundary mismatches the germline segment, possibly from a read error. The chain uses TRBV12-3 or TRBV12-4 and TRBJ2-6, with 9 positions matching TRBD2. The CDR3 runs 18 residues. For the CDR3, the DNA is TGTGCCAGCAGTTTAGCGACTAGCGGAGTTTCTGGGGCCAATGTCCTGACTTTC. This translates into CASSLATSGVSGANVLTF.

This clonotype was detected only a few times. This chain uses TRBV6-5 with TRBJ1-1; no clear D. This CDR3 spans 15 amino acids. The ends were cut back, 0 bases at V and 0 bases at J, with 8 bases in the middle. In germline, CDR1 is MNHEY, CDR2 SVGAGI. The DNA for the CDR3 is TGTGCCAGCAGTTACTCGCTTCTTCTGAACACTGAAGCTTTCTTT. Translating it yields CASSYSLLLNTEAFF.

This clonotype was counted at least ten times. The chain has TRBV20-1 and TRBJ2-1; 13 bases are a match to TRBD2. CDR1 is DFQATT, CDR2 SNEGSKA, per germline (reference sequence). Trimming cost V 6 bases and J 7 bases; bases outside gene matches: 6. There are 14 residues in the CDR3. CDR3 sequence: CSARTSGSGNEQFF. CDR3 nucleotide sequence: TGCAGTGCCCGGACTAGCGGGAGTGGAAATGAGCAGTTCTTC.

The sample holds a few counts of this clonotype. This rearrangement joins TRBV6-6 to TRBJ2-1; D is uncertain. The CDR3 consists of 15 residues. The germline CDR1 and CDR2 sequences are MNHNY and SVGAGI (reference sequence). The V gene lost 5 bases and the J gene lost 5 bases, with 16 bases spanning the gap. The CDR3 DNA is TGTGCCAGCAGTAGGGAACGCCTCGGCGACAATGAGCAGTTCTTC. This encodes CASSRERLGDNEQFF.

The J gene is TRBJ2-3, the V gene TRBV6-1; no clear D gene. The CDR3 is made up of 14 amino acids. Looked up from germline, CDR1 is MNHNS and CDR2 is SASEGT. V shed 6 bases and J shed 0 bases, with 10 bases lying between them. The CDR3 nucleotides read TGTGCCAGCAGCCCCCAAAGGAGCACAGATACGCAGTATTTT. Translation gives CASSPQRSTDTQYF.

The rearrangement joins TRBV30 to TRBJ2-3; the match to TRBD2 covers 7 bases. Germline CDR1 and CDR2: GTSNPN and SVGIG (reference sequence). Trimming took 1 base from V and 2 from J; bases not matched to a gene: 3. The CDR3 spans 14 residues. Written as DNA, the CDR3 is TGTGCCTGGAGTGCGGGAGGCCACACAGATACGCAGTATTTT. Translation gives CAWSAGGHTDTQYF.

This chain joins TRBV29-1 and TRBJ2-6; D unresolved. V lost 3 bases and J 3 bases, leaving 6 bases between the germline ends. CDR1 and CDR2 (germline): SQVTM, ANQGSEA. This CDR3 has 13 amino acids. CDR3 in amino acids: CSVDWSGANVLTF. CDR3 DNA sequence: TGCAGCGTTGACTGGAGTGGGGCCAACGTCCTGACTTTC.

This clonotype occurred a few times. V is TRBV6-2 or TRBV6-3 and J is TRBJ1-1, with unresolved D. Germline CDR1 and CDR2: MNHEY and SVGEGT. The CDR3 is 18 residues long. Deletions cut 7 bases from V and 1 base from J, with 25 bases between. CDR3 loop: CASTSPRSSRSPNTEAFF. CDR3 in DNA: TGTGCCAGCACCTCACCCCGGAGCAGCCGAAGCCCGAACACTGAAGCTTTCTTT.